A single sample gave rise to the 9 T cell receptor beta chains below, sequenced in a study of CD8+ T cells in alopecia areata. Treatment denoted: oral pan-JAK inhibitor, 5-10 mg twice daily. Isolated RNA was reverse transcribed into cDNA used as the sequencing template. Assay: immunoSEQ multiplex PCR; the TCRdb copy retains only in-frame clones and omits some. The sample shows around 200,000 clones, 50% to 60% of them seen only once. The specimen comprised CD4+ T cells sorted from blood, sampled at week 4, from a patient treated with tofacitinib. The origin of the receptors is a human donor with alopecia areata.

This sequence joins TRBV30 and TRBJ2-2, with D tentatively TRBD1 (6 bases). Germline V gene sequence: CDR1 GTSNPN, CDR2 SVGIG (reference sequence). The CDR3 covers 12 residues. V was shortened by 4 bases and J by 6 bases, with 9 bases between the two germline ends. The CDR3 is CAWTGEPGELFF. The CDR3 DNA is TGTGCCTGGACAGGGGAGCCCGGGGAGCTGTTTTTT.

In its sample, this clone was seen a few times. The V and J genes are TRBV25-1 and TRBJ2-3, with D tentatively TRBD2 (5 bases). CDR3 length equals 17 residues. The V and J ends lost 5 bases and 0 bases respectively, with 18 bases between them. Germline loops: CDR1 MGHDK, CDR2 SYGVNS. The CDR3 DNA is TGTGCCAGCAGTTCCGTGGTTTTCCGGGGTAGCACAGATACGCAGTATTTT. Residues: CASSSVVFRGSTDTQYF.

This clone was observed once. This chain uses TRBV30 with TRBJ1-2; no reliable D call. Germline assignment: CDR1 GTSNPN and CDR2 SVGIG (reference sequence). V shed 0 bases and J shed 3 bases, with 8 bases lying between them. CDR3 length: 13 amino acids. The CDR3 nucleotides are TGTGCCTGGAGTGTAAGGCAGTACTATGGCTACACCTTC. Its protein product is CAWSVRQYYGYTF.

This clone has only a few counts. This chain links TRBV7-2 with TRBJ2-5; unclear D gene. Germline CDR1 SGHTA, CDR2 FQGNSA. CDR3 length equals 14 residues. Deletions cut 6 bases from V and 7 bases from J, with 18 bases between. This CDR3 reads CASSKRAPPTTQYF. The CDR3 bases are TGTGCCAGCAGTAAACGGGCCCCCCCCACGACCCAGTACTTC.

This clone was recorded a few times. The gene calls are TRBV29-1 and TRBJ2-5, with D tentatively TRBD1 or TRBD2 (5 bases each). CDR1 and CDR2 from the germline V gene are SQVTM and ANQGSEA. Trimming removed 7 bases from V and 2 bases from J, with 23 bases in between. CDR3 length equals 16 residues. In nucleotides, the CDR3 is TGCAGCGCCCGAAGGAACGCAGGGTGGGGGCAAGAGACCCAGTACTTC. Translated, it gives CSARRNAGWGQETQYF.

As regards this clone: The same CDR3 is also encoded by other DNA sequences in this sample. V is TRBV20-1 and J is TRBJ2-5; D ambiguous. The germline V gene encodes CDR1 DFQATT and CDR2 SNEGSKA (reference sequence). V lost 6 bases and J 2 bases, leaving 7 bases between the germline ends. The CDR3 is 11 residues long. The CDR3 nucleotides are TGCAGTGCCCGAGAGCAAGAGACCCAGTACTTC. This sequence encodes CSAREQETQYF.

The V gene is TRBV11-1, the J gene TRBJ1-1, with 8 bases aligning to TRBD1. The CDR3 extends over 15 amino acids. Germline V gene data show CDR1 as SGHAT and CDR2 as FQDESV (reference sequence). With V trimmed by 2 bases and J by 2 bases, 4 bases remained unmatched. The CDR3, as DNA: TGTGCCAGCAGCTTACGAACAGGGGGAAACACTGAAGCTTTCTTT. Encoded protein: CASSLRTGGNTEAFF.

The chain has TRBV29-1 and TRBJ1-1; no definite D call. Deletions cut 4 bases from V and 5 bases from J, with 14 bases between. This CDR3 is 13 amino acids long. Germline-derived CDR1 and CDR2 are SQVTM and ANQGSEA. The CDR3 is CSVGTGGWTEAFF. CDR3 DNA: TGCAGCGTTGGAACGGGAGGGTGGACTGAAGCTTTCTTT.

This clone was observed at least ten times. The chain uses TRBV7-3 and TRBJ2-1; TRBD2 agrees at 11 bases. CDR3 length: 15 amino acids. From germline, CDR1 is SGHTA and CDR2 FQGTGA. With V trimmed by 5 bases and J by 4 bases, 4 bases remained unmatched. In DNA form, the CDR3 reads TGTGCCAGCAGCCTCGGGACTAGCGGATACAATGAGCAGTTCTTC. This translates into CASSLGTSGYNEQFF.